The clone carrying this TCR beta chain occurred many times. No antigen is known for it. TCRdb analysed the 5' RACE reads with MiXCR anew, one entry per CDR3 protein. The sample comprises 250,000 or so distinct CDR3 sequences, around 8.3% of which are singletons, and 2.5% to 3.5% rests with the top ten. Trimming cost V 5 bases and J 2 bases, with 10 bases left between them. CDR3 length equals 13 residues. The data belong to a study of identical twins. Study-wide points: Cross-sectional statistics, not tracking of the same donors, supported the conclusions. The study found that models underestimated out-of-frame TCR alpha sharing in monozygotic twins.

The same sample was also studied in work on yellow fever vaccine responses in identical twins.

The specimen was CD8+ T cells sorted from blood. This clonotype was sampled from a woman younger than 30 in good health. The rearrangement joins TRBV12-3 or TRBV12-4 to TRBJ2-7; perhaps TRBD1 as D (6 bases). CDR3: CASSTGTTYEQYF. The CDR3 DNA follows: TGTGCCAGCAGTACAGGGACCACCTACGAGCAGTACTTC.